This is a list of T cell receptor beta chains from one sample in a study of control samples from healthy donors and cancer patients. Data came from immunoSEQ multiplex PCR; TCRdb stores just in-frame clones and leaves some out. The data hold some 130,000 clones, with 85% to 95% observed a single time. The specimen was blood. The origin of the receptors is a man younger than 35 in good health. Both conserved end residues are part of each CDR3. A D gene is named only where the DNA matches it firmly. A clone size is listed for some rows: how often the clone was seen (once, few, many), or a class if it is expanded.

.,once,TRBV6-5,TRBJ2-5,CASSSVSLRETQYF,TGTGCCAGCAGTTCGGTTAGCTTGAGAGAGACCCAGTACTTC
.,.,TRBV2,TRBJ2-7,CASSGNRAAGEQYF,TGTGCCAGCAGTGGGAACAGGGCCGCCGGCGAGCAGTACTTC
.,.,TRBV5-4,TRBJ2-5,CASSLSLGGAETQYF,TGTGCCAGCAGCTTGAGTCTTGGGGGGGCAGAGACCCAGTACTTC
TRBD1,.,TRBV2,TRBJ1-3,CASSDGTGTGNTIYF,TGTGCCAGCAGTGATGGGACAGGGACTGGAAACACCATATATTTT
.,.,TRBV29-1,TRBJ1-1,CSGGTGLGAEAFF,TGCAGCGGCGGAACAGGGCTCGGGGCCGAAGCTTTCTTT
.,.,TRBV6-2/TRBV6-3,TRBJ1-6,CASSYGDSPLHF,TGTGCCAGCAGTTATGGGGATTCACCCCTCCACTTT
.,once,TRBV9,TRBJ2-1,CASSEGRDHWEEGEQFF,TGTGCCAGCAGCGAGGGACGGGACCACTGGGAGGAGGGTGAGCAGTTCTTC
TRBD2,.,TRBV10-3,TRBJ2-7,CAISLGAGRPQYF,TGTGCCATCAGTTTGGGAGCGGGGCGTCCTCAGTACTTC
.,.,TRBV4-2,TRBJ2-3,CASSLTGVGDTQYF,TGTGCCAGCAGCCTCACTGGAGTCGGAGATACGCAGTATTTC
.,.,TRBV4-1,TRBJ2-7,CASSQVRGGIHYEQYF,TGCGCCAGCAGCCAAGTAAGAGGAGGGATTCACTACGAGCAGTACTTC
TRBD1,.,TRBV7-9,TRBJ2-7,CASSVTGTGGFHEQYF,TGTGCCAGCAGCGTAACCGGGACAGGGGGTTTCCACGAGCAGTACTTC
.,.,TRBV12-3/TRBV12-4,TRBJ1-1,CASSPTENTEAFF,TGTGCCAGCAGCCCCACAGAGAACACTGAAGCTTTCTTT
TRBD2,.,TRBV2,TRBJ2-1,CASSDQGLAGYNEQFF,TGTGCCAGCAGTGACCAGGGGCTAGCGGGATACAATGAGCAGTTCTTC
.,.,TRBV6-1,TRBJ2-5,CASSEAGQGVLETQYF,TGTGCCAGCAGTGAAGCGGGGCAAGGGGTATTGGAGACCCAGTACTTC